The sequence of this TCR beta chain was determined in a study of beta chain features in type 1 diabetes (dated by TCRdb to 2016 to 2019). Concerning the study at large: Patients and healthy donors did not differ in mean age, gender distribution, total cell number or subset yield. Across all samples, fewer than 130 million sorted cells were examined, and cell number per subset correlated strongly with RNA yield. In the study, TCRB repertoires of sorted circulating CD4+ T cell subsets from recently diagnosed type 1 diabetes patients were compared with those of matched healthy donors. Whereas all 30 or so donors provided naive and central memory subsets, regulatory and stem cell-like memory subsets were isolated from just 8 patients and roughly 8 healthy donors. Results and caveats for the whole study, not just this receptor: Shorter templates might be favored by PCR, yet because patient and control samples were amplified and corrected together, any such skew would affect both groups equally. HLA sub-analyses involved small numbers of individuals, so any influence of HLA type on TCRB rearrangement remained unresolved. Type 1 diabetes patients showed a moderate but significant shortening of TCRB CDR3 length in all four CD4+ subsets. Naive, central memory and regulatory TCRB repertoires appeared to be more alike among patients than among healthy donors. Because cDNA was sequenced instead of genomic DNA, activated cells with high expression could be over-represented, although the groups did not differ in activation or CD3 levels. Fewer insertions and more nucleotide deletions at VDJ recombination sites were observed in patients with type 1 diabetes, implying thymic rearrangement abnormalities.

Each donor gave one peripheral blood draw, averaging approximately 0.11 L, which was collected into heparinised tubes. Using a panel that included CD45RO, CCR7, CD25, CD127, CD95 and CD27, naive, central memory, regulatory and stem cell-like memory CD4+ T cells were sorted on a BD FACSAria II. Purity was above 95% for every sorted population. PBMCs were separated immediately by Lymphoprep density gradient centrifugation and were stained directly, without being cultured. To minimize batch effects, samples were stained and sorted in pairs, one healthy donor with one patient per experiment. This clone has more than one count but fewer than ten. Its specific antigen is unknown. The record has no base qualities; no much larger clone is one base away. The entire amount of isolated RNA was reverse transcribed using the High Capacity cDNA Reverse Transcription Kit, so the sequenced TCRB transcripts were expressed ones. Deep immunoSEQ sequencing was applied to naive, central memory and regulatory T cell samples, giving an average of roughly 3.5 million total reads per sample. Sorted cells were lysed in RLT buffer, and RNA was extracted using DNase-treated RNeasy Micro or Mini kits according to cell number. Each cell subset was processed separately to prevent cross-contamination, with patient and healthy donor samples processed together. The immunoSEQ multiplex PCR was used to amplify TCRB sequences from cDNA, generating 87-bp fragments that spanned the CDR3 region. The amplicons were sequenced using the Illumina HiSeq platform. Regarding the original processing steps: PCR bias was computationally corrected using synthetic template baselines, reads within Hamming distance 2 were collapsed, and singletons that could not be merged were discarded. Reads were aligned against IMGT to assign V, D and J genes, CDR3 length and insertions or deletions at six rearrangement sites. Within each subset, clonotype counts were normalized to sorted cell number, and only after that were true diversity and Gini coefficients computed with the tcR R package. The overlap coefficient, calculated on TCRB nucleotide sequences, was used to measure repertoire sharing. As a proxy for the pre-selection repertoire, out-of-frame TCRB sequences from naive cells were analyzed. TCRdb took over this immuneACCESS table, retaining in-frame rearrangements with V and J assigned. Such tables are incomplete; in checked studies, under half of the missing clones stem from an unresolved V gene, and the remainder is unexplained. V, J and clone size were drawn from that table, and D and trimming were deduced from the DNA. This sample has fewer than 450,000 clones in its table, and roughly 13% of those were observed once. Roughly 0.015% of the sample comes from the top ten.

Unmatched junction bases come to 6, with V trimmed by 5 bases and J by 3 bases. For CDR1 and CDR2, the germline V gene (reference sequence) lists SEHNR and FQNEAQ. From its cysteine to its phenylalanine, the CDR3 spans 15 amino acids. The retained sequence is limited to the CDR3, 45 bases, with the frame set at the first base. The TCR sequence derives from a woman aged 18-29 years with type 1 diabetes. The chain links TRBV7-9 with TRBJ2-5; TRBD2 matches 10 bases in the middle. Material: naive CD4+ T cells from blood. The cell subset or site tag for this specimen amounts to: true naive CD4+ T cells. The CDR3 protein is CASSLNGLAEETQYF. Here is the DNA: TGTGCCAGCAGCCTCAACGGACTAGCGGAAGAGACCCAGTACTTC.